The sequence of this TCR beta chain was determined in a study of control samples from healthy donors and cancer patients. Libraries were prepared by immunoSEQ multiplex PCR; TCRdb keeps only in-frame clonotypes and omits some of them. Among about 98,000 clones listed, around three quarters were seen once. The CDR3 runs to 13 residues. V dropped 1 base and J dropped 3 bases, with 7 bases sitting between them. Germline V gene lookup returns CDR1 SGHRS and CDR2 YFSETQ. Sequenced input: blood. The TCR was taken from a woman in her twenties or thirties in good health. The chain couples TRBV5-1 to TRBJ1-2; D call uncertain. CDR3 residues: CASSLYSDYGYTF. CDR3 sequence (DNA): TGCGCCAGCAGCTTGTACAGTGACTATGGCTACACCTTC.